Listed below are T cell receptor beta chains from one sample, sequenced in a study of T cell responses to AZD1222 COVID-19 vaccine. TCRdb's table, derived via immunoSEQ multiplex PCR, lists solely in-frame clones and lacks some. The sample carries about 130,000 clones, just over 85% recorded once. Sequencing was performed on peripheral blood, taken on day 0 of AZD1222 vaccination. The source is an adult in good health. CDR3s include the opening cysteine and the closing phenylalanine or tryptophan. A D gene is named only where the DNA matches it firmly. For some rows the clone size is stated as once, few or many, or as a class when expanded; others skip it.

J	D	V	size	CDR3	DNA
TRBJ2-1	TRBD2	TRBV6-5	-	CASSYRSGGRDEQFF	TGTGCCAGCAGTTACCGTTCGGGGGGGAGGGATGAGCAGTTCTTC
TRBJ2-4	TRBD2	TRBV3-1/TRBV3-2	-	CASSWASGGKNIQYF	TGTGCCAGCAGTTGGGCCAGCGGGGGGAAAAACATTCAGTACTTC
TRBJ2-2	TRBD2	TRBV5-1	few	CASSSGGLRNTGELFF	TGCGCCAGCAGCTCGGGAGGTTTACGTAACACCGGGGAGCTGTTTTTT
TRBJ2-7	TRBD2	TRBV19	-	CASKASGTYEQYF	TGTGCCAGTAAGGCTAGCGGAACCTACGAGCAGTACTTC
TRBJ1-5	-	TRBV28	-	CASSGLNQPQHF	TGTGCCAGCAGTGGCCTAAATCAGCCCCAGCATTTT
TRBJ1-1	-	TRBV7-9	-	CASSFPETEAFF	TGTGCCAGCAGCTTCCCAGAGACTGAAGCTTTCTTT
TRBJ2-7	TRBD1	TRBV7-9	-	CASSPRTGAVEQYF	TGTGCCAGCAGCCCACGGACAGGGGCGGTCGAGCAGTACTTC
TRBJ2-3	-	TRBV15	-	CATSRDVSKKSTDTQYF	TGTGCCACCAGCAGAGATGTCAGCAAAAAGAGCACAGATACGCAGTATTTT
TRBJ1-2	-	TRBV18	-	CASSLGGDYGYTF	TGTGCCAGCTCCCTCGGAGGTGACTATGGCTACACCTTC
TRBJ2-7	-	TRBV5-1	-	CASRSKGTLGYEQYF	TGCGCCAGCAGATCCAAAGGGACTTTGGGTTACGAGCAGTACTTC
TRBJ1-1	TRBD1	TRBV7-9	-	CASSPWGGGAGEGYTEAFF	TGTGCCAGCAGCCCTTGGGGAGGGGGCGCTGGCGAGGGGTACACTGAAGCTTTCTTT
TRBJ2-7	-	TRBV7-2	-	CASSEGLPGGEQYF	TGTGCCAGCAGCGAGGGACTCCCCGGGGGCGAGCAGTACTTC
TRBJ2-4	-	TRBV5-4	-	CASSPSLLTDLAKNIQYF	TGTGCCAGCAGCCCCTCCCTGCTGACGGATTTAGCCAAAAACATTCAGTACTTC
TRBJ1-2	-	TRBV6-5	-	CASSSLAERGYTF	TGTGCCAGCAGTTCTCTCGCAGAACGAGGCTACACCTTC
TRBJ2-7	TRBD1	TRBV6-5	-	CASSEGQGFYEQYF	TGTGCCAGCAGCGAGGGACAGGGGTTCTACGAGCAGTACTTC
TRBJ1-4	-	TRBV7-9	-	CASSLGMSQGYEKLFF	TGTGCCAGCAGCTTAGGAATGTCACAGGGCTATGAAAAACTGTTTTTT
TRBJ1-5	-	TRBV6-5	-	CASDQGLSNQPQHF	TGTGCCAGCGATCAAGGACTTAGCAATCAGCCCCAGCATTTT
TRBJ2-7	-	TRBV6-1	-	CASSDLLVGYEQYF	TGTGCCAGCAGTGATCTGCTAGTCGGCTACGAGCAGTACTTC
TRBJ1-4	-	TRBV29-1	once	CSVERSKGEKLFF	TGCAGCGTTGAACGCAGCAAGGGGGAAAAACTGTTTTTT
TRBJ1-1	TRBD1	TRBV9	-	CASSPGQGVTEAFF	TGTGCCAGCAGCCCTGGGCAGGGGGTCACTGAAGCTTTCTTT
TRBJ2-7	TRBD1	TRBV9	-	CASSHGTGGAYEEQYF	TGTGCCAGCAGTCATGGAACAGGGGGCGCTTATGAAGAGCAGTACTTC
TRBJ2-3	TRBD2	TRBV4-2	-	CASSQGRRGVREDTQYF	TGTGCCAGCAGCCAGGGGCGGCGGGGGGTTCGAGAAGATACGCAGTATTTT
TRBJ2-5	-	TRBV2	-	CASSVGDYQETQYF	TGTGCCAGCAGTGTGGGGGACTACCAAGAGACCCAGTACTTC
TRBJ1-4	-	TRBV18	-	CASSPVGEKLFF	TGTGCCAGCTCACCGGTCGGAGAAAAACTGTTTTTT
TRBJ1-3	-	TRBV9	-	CASSREYSGNTIYF	TGTGCCAGCAGCAGAGAATACTCTGGAAACACCATATATTTT
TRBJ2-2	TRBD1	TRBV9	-	CASSVQATGGRNTGELFF	TGTGCCAGCAGCGTCCAAGCCACAGGGGGACGGAACACCGGGGAGCTGTTTTTT
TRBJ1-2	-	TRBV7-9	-	CASSPYRGNYGYTF	TGTGCCAGCAGCCCATACCGGGGGAACTATGGCTACACCTTC
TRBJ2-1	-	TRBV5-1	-	CASNVGTSYNEQFF	TGCGCCAGCAATGTAGGTACCTCCTACAATGAGCAGTTCTTC
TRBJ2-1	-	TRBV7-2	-	CASSLAWGSDYNEQFF	TGTGCCAGCAGCTTAGCCTGGGGGTCAGATTACAATGAGCAGTTCTTC
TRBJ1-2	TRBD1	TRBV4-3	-	CASSHLGQGGYTF	TGCGCCAGCAGCCACCTCGGACAGGGTGGCTACACCTTC
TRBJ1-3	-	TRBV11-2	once	CASSFQDTIYF	TGTGCCAGCAGCTTCCAGGACACCATATATTTT
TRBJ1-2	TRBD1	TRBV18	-	CASSPGQATYYGYTF	TGTGCCAGCTCACCGGGACAGGCGACATACTATGGCTACACCTTC
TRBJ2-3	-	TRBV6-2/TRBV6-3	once	CASSYSTGASTDTQYF	TGTGCCAGCAGTTACTCGACGGGGGCCAGCACAGATACGCAGTATTTT
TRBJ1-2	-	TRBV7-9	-	CASSLGDLKTYGYTF	TGTGCCAGCAGCTTAGGGGATCTGAAAACCTATGGCTACACCTTC
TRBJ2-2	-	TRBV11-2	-	CASSLRIGQGKNTGELFF	TGTGCCAGCAGCCTCCGGATAGGGCAGGGAAAGAACACCGGGGAGCTGTTTTTT
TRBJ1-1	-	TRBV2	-	CASSVLGEAEAFF	TGTGCCAGCAGTGTGCTGGGGGAGGCTGAAGCTTTCTTT
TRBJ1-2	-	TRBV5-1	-	CASSLIAVGAYGYTF	TGCGCCAGCAGCTTGATTGCCGTGGGGGCCTATGGCTACACCTTC
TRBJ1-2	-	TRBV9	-	CASSVVTAGGGYTF	TGTGCCAGCAGCGTAGTAACGGCAGGCGGCGGCTACACCTTC
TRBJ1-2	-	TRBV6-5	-	CATLLGATYGYIF	TGTGCCACCCTCTTAGGAGCAACCTATGGCTACATCTTC